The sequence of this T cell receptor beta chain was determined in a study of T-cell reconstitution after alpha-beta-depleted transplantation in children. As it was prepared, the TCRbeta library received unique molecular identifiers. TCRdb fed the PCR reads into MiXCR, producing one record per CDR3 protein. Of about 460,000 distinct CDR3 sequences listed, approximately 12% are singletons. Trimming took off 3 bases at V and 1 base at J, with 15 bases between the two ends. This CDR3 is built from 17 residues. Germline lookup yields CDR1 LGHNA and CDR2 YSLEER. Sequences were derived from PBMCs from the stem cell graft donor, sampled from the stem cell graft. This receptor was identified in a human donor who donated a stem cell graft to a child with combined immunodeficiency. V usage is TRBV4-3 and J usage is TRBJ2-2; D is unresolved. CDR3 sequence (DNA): TGCGCCAGCAGCCAGCCAAGGCCCTGGCAGAACACCGGGGAGCTGTTTTTT. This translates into CASSQPRPWQNTGELFF.